The 5 T cell receptor beta chains presented below share a single source sample, sequenced in a study of T cell clonotyping in hematopoietic cell transplantation. The data were produced by immunoSEQ multiplex PCR, yet TCRdb's version contains in-frame clones alone and is incomplete. The data show about 11,000 clones, about 47% seen once. The sequenced sample was PBMCs, obtained 30 days after allogeneic stem cell transplant. The receptors derive from a male patient in his fifties or sixties who had an allogeneic stem cell transplant from an unrelated donor, so the T cells may come from the graft donor. Some clones in this sample may be carry-over from other donors' samples.

V gene TRBV30 combines with J gene TRBJ1-2; possible D gene TRBD1, 6 bases. The germline V and J ends were trimmed by 1 base and 10 bases, with 7 bases remaining between them. Germline CDR1 GTSNPN, CDR2 SVGIG (reference sequence). There are 10 residues in the CDR3. CDR3: CAWSGTAYTF. The CDR3 DNA reads TGTGCCTGGAGTGGGACAGCCTACACCTTC.

A few counts support this clone. The J gene is TRBJ1-1, the V gene TRBV29-1, with 8 nucleotides matching TRBD1. CDR3 length: 13 residues. V shed 7 bases, J shed 0 bases, and the junction held 4 bases outside the gene matches. Looked up from germline, CDR1 is SQVTM and CDR2 is ANQGSEA. CDR3 coding DNA: TGCAGCGGCGACAGGGGAATGAACACTGAAGCTTTCTTT. It is translated as CSGDRGMNTEAFF. Filled out from reference TRBV29-1 and TRBJ1-1, the complete variable domain reads SAVISQKPSRDICQRGTSLTIQCQVDSQVTMMFWYRQQPGQSLTLIATANQGSEATYESGFVIDKFPISRPNLTFSTLTVSNMSPEDSSIYLCSGDRGMNTEAFFGQGTRLTVV.

This clone came up a few times. At one of its ends the junction is not consistent with the germline gene, which may arise from a read error. The V call is TRBV14, the J call TRBJ2-7; D ambiguous. The CDR3 is 15 residues long. CDR1 SGHDN and CDR2 FVKESK come from the germline V gene. The CDR3, as DNA: TGTGCCAGTAGCCAGTCCCGGATAACACCCTACGAGCAGTACTTC. Amino acids: CASSQSRITPYEQYF.

The genes are TRBV4-3 and TRBJ1-4, with 9 nucleotides matching TRBD1. Germline CDR1 LGHNA, CDR2 YSLEER. The CDR3 runs to 15 residues. The trim removed 0 bases at V and 10 bases at J, leaving 6 bases unmatched. The CDR3 sequence: CASSQDGGQGGKLFF. The CDR3 coding sequence is TGCGCCAGCAGCCAAGATGGGGGACAGGGCGGAAAACTGTTTTTT.

V gene TRBV5-1 combines with J gene TRBJ1-1; D unclear. Germline V gene lookup returns CDR1 SGHRS and CDR2 YFSETQ. Trimming removed 0 bases from V and 5 bases from J, with 11 bases in between. This CDR3 has 14 amino acids. The CDR3 sequence: CASSLDVLGTEAFF. The CDR3 DNA reads as TGCGCCAGCAGCTTGGATGTCTTGGGTACTGAAGCTTTCTTT. Full variable domain (rest looked up from reference TRBV5-1 and TRBJ1-1): KAGVTQTPRYLIKTRGQQVTLSCSPISGHRSVSWYQQTPGQGLQFLFEYFSETQRNKGNFPGRFSGRQFSNSRSEMNVSTLELGDSALYLCASSLDVLGTEAFFGQGTRLTVV.